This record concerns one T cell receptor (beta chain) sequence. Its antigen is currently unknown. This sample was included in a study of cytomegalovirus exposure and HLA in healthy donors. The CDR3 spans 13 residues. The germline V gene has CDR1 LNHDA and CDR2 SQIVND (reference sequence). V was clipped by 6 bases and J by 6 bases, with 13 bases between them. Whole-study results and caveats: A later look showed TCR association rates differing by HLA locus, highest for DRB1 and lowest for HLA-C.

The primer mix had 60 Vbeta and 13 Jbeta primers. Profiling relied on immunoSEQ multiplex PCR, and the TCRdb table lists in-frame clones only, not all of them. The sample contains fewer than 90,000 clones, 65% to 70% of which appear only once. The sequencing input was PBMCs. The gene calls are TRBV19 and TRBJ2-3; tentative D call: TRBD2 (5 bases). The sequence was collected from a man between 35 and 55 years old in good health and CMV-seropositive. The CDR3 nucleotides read TGTGCCAGTAGCCTCTTACTAGGTGATACGCAGTATTTT. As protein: CASSLLLGDTQYF.